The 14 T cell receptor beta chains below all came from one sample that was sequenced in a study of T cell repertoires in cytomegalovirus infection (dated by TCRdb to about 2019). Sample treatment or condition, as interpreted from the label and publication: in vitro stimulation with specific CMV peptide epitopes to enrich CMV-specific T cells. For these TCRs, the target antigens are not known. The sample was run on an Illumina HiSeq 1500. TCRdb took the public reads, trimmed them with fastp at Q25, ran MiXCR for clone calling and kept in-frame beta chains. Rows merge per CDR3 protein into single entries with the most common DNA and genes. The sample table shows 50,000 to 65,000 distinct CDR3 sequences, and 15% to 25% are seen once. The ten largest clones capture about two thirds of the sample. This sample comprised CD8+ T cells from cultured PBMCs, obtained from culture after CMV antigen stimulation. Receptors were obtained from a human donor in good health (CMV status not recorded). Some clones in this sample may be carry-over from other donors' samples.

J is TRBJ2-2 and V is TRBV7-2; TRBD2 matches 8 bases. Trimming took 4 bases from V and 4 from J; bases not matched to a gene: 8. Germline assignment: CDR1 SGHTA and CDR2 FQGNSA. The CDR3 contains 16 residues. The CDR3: CASSSGLLAATGELFF. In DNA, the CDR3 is TGTGCCAGCAGCTCCGGTCTACTAGCGGCCACCGGGGAGCTGTTTTTT. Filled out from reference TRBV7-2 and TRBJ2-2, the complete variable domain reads GAGVSQSPSNKVTEKGKDVELRCDPISGHTALYWYRQSLGQGLEFLIYFQGNSAPDKSGLPSDRFSAERTGGSVSTLTIQRTQQEDSAVYLCASSSGLLAATGELFFGEGSRLTVL.

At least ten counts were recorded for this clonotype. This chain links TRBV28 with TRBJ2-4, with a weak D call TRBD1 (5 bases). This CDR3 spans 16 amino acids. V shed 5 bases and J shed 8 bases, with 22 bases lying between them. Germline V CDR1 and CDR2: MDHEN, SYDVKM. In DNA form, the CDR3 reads TGTGCCAGCAGTCCTTCCCACGGACATCGTCGGGACATTCAGTACTTC. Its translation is CASSPSHGHRRDIQYF.

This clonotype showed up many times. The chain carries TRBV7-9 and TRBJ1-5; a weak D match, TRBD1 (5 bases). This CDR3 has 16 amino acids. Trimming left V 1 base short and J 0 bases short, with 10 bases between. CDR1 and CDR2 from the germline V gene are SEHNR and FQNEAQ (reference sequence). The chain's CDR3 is CASSLGTGHSNQPQHF. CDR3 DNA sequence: TGTGCCAGCAGCTTAGGTACAGGACATAGCAATCAGCCCCAGCATTTT.

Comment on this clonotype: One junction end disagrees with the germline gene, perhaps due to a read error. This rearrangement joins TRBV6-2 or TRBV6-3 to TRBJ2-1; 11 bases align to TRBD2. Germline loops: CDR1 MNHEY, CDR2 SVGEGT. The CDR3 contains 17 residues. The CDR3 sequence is CARSHQLTSGGYNEQFF. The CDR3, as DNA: TGTGCCCGCAGCCACCAACTTACTAGCGGGGGCTACAATGAGCAGTTCTTC.

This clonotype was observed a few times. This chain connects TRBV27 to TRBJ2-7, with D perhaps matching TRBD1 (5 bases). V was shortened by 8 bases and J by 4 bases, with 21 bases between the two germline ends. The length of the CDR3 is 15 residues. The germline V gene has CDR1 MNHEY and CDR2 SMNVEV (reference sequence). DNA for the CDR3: TGTGCCAGCTCCTGGGCAGGACACCTAAATTACGAGCAGTACTTC. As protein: CASSWAGHLNYEQYF.

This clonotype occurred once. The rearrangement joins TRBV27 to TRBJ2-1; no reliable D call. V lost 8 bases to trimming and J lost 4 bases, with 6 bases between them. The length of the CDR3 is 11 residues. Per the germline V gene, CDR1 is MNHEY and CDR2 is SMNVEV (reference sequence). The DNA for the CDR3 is TGTGCCAGCGGAACATACAATGAGCAGTTCTTC. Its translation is CASGTYNEQFF.

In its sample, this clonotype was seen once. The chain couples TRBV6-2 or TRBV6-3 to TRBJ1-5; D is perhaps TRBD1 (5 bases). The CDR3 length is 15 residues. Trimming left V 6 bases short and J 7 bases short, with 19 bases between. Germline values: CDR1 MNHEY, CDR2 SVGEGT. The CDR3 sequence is CASSGWGDARQPQHF. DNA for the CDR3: TGTGCCAGCAGCGGATGGGGGGATGCGAGGCAGCCCCAGCATTTT.

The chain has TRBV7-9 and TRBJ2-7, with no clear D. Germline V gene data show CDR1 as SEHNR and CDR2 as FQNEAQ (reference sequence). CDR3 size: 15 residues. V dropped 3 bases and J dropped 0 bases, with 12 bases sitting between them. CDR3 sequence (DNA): TGTGCCAGCAGCTTCTCAGACTCTTCCTCCTACGAGCAGTACTTC. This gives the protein CASSFSDSSSYEQYF.

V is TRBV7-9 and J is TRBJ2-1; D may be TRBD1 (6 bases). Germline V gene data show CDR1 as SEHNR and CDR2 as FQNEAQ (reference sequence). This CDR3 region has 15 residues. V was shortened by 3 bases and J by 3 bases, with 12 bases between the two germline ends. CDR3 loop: CASSLGAGSYNEQFF. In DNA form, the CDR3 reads TGTGCCAGCAGCTTGGGGGCGGGCAGCTACAATGAGCAGTTCTTC.

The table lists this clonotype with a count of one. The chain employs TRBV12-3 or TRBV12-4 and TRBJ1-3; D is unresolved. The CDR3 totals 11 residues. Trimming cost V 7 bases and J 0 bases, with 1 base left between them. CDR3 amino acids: CASTSGNTIYF. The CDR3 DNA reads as TGTGCCAGCACCTCTGGAAACACCATATATTTT.

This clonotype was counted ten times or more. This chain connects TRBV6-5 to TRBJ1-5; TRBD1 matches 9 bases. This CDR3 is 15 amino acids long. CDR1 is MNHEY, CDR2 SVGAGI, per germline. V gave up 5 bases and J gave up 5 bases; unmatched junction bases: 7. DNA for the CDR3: TGTGCCAGCAGTCTTTTCCGGGACAGGGATCAGCCCCAGCATTTT. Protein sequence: CASSLFRDRDQPQHF.

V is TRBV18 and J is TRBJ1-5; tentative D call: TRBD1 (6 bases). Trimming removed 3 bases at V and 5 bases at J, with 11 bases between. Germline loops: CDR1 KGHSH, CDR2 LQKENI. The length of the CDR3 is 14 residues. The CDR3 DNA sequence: TGTGCCAGCTCACCGCAGGGGTACTATCAGCCCCAGCATTTT. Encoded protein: CASSPQGYYQPQHF.

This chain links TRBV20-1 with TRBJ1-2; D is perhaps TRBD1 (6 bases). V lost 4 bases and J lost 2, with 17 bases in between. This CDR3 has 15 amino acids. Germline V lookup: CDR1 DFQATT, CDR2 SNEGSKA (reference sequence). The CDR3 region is CSANAYGQRNYGYTF. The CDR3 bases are TGCAGTGCTAATGCCTACGGACAGAGAAACTATGGCTACACCTTC.

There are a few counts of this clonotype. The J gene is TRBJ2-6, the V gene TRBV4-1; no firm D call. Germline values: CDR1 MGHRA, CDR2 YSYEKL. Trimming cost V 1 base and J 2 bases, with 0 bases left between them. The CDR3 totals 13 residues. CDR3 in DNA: TGCGCCAGCAGCCAAGCTGGGGCCAACGTCCTGACTTTC. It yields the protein CASSQAGANVLTF.